Sequencing of this TCR beta chain was carried out in a study of breast tumors, draining lymph nodes, adjacent tissues. TCRdb itself ran the multiplex PCR reads through MiXCR, one entry per CDR3 protein. This sample yields about 35,000 distinct CDR3 sequences, of which just over 35% are seen a single time; approximately 10% belongs to the top ten. This clonotype has only one observation. The antigen is not known. This CDR3 has 15 amino acids. Germline CDR1 reads MNHNS; CDR2 reads SASEGT. The junction had 14 bases not matched to a gene; V was cut back by 9 bases and J by 3 bases. Broader study findings: The data were judged consistent with most tumor T cells coming from lymph node and expanding in tumor. Tumors had less TCR diversity than lymph nodes, more than nontumor tissue.

The receptor's source is a female donor with breast cancer. Some clones in this sample may be carry-over from other donors' samples. Sample: breast tumor tissue. The gene calls are TRBV6-1 and TRBJ2-7; 7 bases are shared with TRBD2. Here the CDR3 reads CASKRGENFDYEQYF. In DNA, the CDR3 is TGTGCCAGTAAACGGGGGGAAAACTTTGACTACGAGCAGTACTTC.